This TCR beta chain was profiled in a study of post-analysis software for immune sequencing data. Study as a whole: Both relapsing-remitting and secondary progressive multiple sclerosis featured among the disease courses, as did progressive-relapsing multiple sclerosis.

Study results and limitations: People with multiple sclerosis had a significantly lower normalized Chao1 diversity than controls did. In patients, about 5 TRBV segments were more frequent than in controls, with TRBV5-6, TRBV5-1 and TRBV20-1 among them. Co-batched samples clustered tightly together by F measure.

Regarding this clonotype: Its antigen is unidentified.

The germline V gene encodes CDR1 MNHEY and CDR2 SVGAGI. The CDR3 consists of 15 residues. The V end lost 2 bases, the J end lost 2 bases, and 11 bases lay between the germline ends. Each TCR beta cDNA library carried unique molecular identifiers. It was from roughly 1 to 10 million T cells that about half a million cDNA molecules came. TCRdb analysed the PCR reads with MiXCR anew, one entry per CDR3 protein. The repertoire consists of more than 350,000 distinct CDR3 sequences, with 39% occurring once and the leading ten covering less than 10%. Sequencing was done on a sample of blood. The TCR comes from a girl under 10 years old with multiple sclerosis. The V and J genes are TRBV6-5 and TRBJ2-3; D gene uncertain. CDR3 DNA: TGTGCCAGCAGTTACAACCCGTGGGCCACAGATACGCAGTATTTT. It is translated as CASSYNPWATDTQYF.